Below are 14 T cell receptor beta chains sequenced from a single sample in a study of control samples from healthy donors and cancer patients (dated by TCRdb to the early 2020s). Preparation of the library involved the immunoSEQ multiplex PCR assay. As stored in TCRdb, this immuneACCESS dataset retains in-frame rearrangements with V and J assigned. A fraction of the clones does not appear; measured against another copy, unresolved V genes explain less than half of the discrepancy, and the remainder lacks a known reason. Counted in this sample were around 76,000 clones; about 95% of them appeared once. The ten biggest clones cover 6.2% of the sample. Specimen: blood. All receptors come from a woman in her forties in good health.

J is TRBJ2-7 and V is TRBV27; 10 nucleotides align to TRBD2. This CDR3 comprises 16 residues. V shed 5 bases, J shed 0 bases, and the junction held 7 bases outside the gene matches. Germline values: CDR1 MNHEY, CDR2 SMNVEV (reference sequence). This CDR3 reads CASSPGSGRSSYEQYF. For the CDR3, the DNA is TGTGCCAGCAGTCCGGGTAGCGGGAGGTCCTCCTACGAGCAGTACTTC.

V gene TRBV24-1 combines with J gene TRBJ1-1; no reliable D call. V was trimmed by 7 bases and J by 3 bases, leaving 17 bases between them. From germline, CDR1 is KGHDR and CDR2 SFDVKD. CDR3 length equals 15 residues. The CDR3 region is CATSLRGQVDTEAFF. Here the CDR3 DNA reads TGTGCCACCAGCCTCCGTGGGCAGGTCGACACTGAAGCTTTCTTT.

The chain employs TRBV2 and TRBJ1-1; 8 bases map to TRBD1. The CDR3 is 14 amino acids. V lost 6 bases to trimming and J lost 3 bases; unmatched junction nucleotides: 6. Germline CDR1 and CDR2: SNHLY and FYNNEI. The DNA for the CDR3 is TGTGCCAGCAGGAGACAGGGGAGGGACACTGAAGCTTTCTTT. As protein: CASRRQGRDTEAFF.

The chain combines TRBV14 with TRBJ1-2; the D is unclear. The germline V gene has CDR1 SGHDN and CDR2 FVKESK. The CDR3 has 14 amino acids. With 0 bases removed from V and 4 bases from J, the gap between germline ends came to 9 bases. Here the CDR3 reads CASSQEKGPYGYTF. CDR3 bases: TGTGCCAGCAGCCAAGAAAAGGGCCCCTATGGCTACACCTTC.

The V and J genes are TRBV27 and TRBJ1-6; D might be TRBD1 (5 bases). V lost 6 bases, J lost 9 bases, and 15 bases lay in between. The CDR3 is 14 residues long. Germline loops: CDR1 MNHEY, CDR2 SMNVEV (reference sequence). The CDR3 protein is CASRPGTGSSPLHF. The CDR3 region has the DNA TGTGCCAGCAGACCCGGGACGGGATCTTCACCCCTCCACTTT.

The count of this clone is one. The genes are TRBV4-2 and TRBJ2-1; D possibly corresponds to TRBD2 (5 bases). Germline lookup yields CDR1 LGHNA and CDR2 YNFKEQ. This CDR3 has 14 residues. With 0 bases removed from V and 10 bases from J, the gap between germline ends came to 13 bases. The CDR3 DNA is TGTGCCAGCAGCCAAGAAGGCGGGTCGGGGGAGCAGTTCTTC. Protein product: CASSQEGGSGEQFF.

This chain uses TRBV18 with TRBJ1-1, with D perhaps TRBD1 (5 bases). CDR1 is KGHSH and CDR2 is LQKENI in the germline V gene. Trimming pared 3 bases from V and 1 base from J, leaving 15 bases between. The CDR3 has 16 amino acids. CDR3 region: CASSPLSLTGNTEAFF. DNA of the CDR3: TGTGCCAGCTCACCCCTTTCACTTACAGGGAACACTGAAGCTTTCTTT.

This chain connects TRBV19 to TRBJ1-5; 7 bases agree with TRBD1. V dropped 4 bases and J dropped 0; count of bases not matched to a gene: 3. The CDR3 spans 15 residues. Germline loops: CDR1 LNHDA, CDR2 SQIVND (reference sequence). CDR3 loop: CASSTGQVSNQPQHF. The CDR3 DNA reads TGTGCCAGTAGTACCGGACAGGTTAGCAATCAGCCCCAGCATTTT.

The chain joins TRBV5-1 to TRBJ2-3; 10 bases map to TRBD1. The germline gives CDR1 SGHRS, CDR2 YFSETQ. This CDR3 comprises 15 residues. The V and J ends lost 3 bases and 4 bases, in that order; junction bases with no gene match: 5. The CDR3 loop reads CASSYSGTGADTQYF. CDR3 nucleotides: TGCGCCAGCAGCTATTCCGGGACAGGGGCAGATACGCAGTATTTT.

The chain links TRBV25-1 to TRBJ2-1; no clear D gene. The CDR3 totals 10 residues. The germline V gene encodes CDR1 MGHDK and CDR2 SYGVNS. Trimming removed 4 bases at V and 7 bases at J, with 2 bases between. CDR3 nucleotide sequence: TGTGCCAGCAGTGGGAATGAGCAGTTCTTC. It encodes CASSGNEQFF. The full variable domain, completed using reference TRBV25-1 and TRBJ2-1, is EADIYQTPRYLVIGTGKKITLECSQTMGHDKMYWYQQDPGMELHLIHYSYGVNSTEKGDLSSESTVSRIRTEHFPLTLESARPSHTSQYLCASSGNEQFFGPGTRLTVL.

On this clone: Mismatch with germline at one junction end may stem from a read error. V and J are TRBV6-2 or TRBV6-3 and TRBJ2-7, with a weak D call TRBD1 (6 bases). There are 11 residues in the CDR3. CDR1 and CDR2 (germline): MNHEY, SVGEGT. DNA for the CDR3: TGTGCCAGCAGTATTTCGGACAGCGTAGTCTTC. Its translation: CASSISDSVVF.

The J gene is TRBJ1-1, the V gene TRBV7-3; D call uncertain. V dropped 1 base and J dropped 7 bases, with 10 bases sitting between them. The germline gives CDR1 SGHTA, CDR2 FQGTGA. There are 13 residues in the CDR3. CDR3 sequence reads: CASSLNRVREAFF. The CDR3 DNA reads TGTGCCAGCAGCTTAAACAGAGTTCGTGAAGCTTTCTTT.

As regards this clone: This sample includes further DNA sequences coding for the same CDR3. The rearrangement joins TRBV5-4 to TRBJ1-2; tentative D call: TRBD1 (5 bases). V lost 2 bases and J lost 8, with 19 bases in between. The germline V gene encodes CDR1 SGHNT and CDR2 YYREEE (reference sequence). The CDR3 is made up of 15 amino acids. CDR3 DNA sequence: TGTGCCAGCAGCTTTATGGGGACGCCGTCACGGGGCTACACCTTC. Translated: CASSFMGTPSRGYTF.

CDR3 sequence: CASSLAGTAYNEQFF. The DNA for the CDR3 is TGCGCCAGCAGCTTGGCCGGGACAGCCTACAATGAGCAGTTCTTC. The J gene is TRBJ2-1, the V gene TRBV5-1; 7 positions agree with TRBD1. The ends lost 0 bases at V and 2 bases at J; junction bases unmatched: 2. The length of the CDR3 is 15 residues. Germline V gene data show CDR1 as SGHRS and CDR2 as YFSETQ.